The sequence of this TCR beta chain was determined in a study of T-cell memory formation after mild COVID-19. V was trimmed by 3 bases and J by 0 bases, leaving 13 bases between them. The CDR3 loop spans 16 amino acids. This clonotype was counted between two and nine times. In TCRdb, the 5' RACE reads were re-called with MiXCR into one record per CDR3 protein. The sample holds 300,000 to 400,000 distinct CDR3 sequences, roughly 15% seen once. The chain couples TRBV12-3 or TRBV12-4 to TRBJ2-3; D is ambiguous. The TCR originated in a man between 18 and 35 years old who had mild COVID-19 (a few samples of this study predate the infection). Cell type and time point are not known. Sequencing input: PBMCs or a T cell subset sorted from them (not recorded which). As DNA, the CDR3 is TGTGCCAGCAGTTTGGGGATTTCGGGTAGCACAGATACGCAGTATTTT. Translation gives CASSLGISGSTDTQYF.